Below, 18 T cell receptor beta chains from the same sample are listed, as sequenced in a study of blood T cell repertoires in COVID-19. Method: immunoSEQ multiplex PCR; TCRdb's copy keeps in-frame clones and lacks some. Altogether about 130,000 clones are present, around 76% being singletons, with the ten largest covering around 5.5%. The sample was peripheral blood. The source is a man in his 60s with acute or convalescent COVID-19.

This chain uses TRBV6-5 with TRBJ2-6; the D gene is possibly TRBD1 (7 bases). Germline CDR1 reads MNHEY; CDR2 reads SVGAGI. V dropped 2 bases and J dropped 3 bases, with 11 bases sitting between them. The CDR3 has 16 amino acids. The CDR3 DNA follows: TGTGCCAGCAGTTACGCAGGGGGAGGTGGGGCCAACGTCCTGACTTTC. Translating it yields CASSYAGGGGANVLTF.

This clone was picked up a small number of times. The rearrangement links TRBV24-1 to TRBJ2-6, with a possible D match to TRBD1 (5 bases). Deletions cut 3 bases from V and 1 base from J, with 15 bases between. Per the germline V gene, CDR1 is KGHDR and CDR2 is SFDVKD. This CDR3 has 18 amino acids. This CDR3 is CATSDTTASRSGANVLTF. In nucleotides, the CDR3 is TGTGCCACCAGTGATACGACAGCTTCGCGATCTGGGGCCAACGTCCTGACTTTC.

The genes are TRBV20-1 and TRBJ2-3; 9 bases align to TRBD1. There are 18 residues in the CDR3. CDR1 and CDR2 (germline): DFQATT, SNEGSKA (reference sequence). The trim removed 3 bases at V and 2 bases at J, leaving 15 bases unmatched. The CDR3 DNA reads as TGCAGTGCTAGTTCTTGGGTTAGACAGGGGGGAAACACAGATACGCAGTATTTT. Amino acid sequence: CSASSWVRQGGNTDTQYF.

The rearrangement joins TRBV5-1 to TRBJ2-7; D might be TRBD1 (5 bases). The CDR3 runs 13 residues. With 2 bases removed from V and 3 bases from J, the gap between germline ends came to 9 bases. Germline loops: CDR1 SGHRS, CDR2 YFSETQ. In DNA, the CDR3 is TGCGCCAGCAGCTTAGGGGATGACTACGAGCAGTACTTC. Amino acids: CASSLGDDYEQYF.

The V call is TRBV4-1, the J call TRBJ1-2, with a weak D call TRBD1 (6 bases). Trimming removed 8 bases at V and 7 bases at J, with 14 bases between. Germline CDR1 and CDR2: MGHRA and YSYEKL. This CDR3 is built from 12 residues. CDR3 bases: TGCGCCAGCGGGGGCTTCGGTGGTGGCTACACCTTC. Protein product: CASGGFGGGYTF.

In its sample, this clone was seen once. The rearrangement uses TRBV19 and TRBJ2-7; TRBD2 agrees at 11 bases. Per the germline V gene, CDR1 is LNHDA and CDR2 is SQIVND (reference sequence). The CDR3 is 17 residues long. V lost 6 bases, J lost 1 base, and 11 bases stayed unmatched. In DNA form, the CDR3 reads TGTGCCAGTAGCGGGCTAGCGGGGGGCCCAAAATCCTACGAGCAGTACTTC. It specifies CASSGLAGGPKSYEQYF.

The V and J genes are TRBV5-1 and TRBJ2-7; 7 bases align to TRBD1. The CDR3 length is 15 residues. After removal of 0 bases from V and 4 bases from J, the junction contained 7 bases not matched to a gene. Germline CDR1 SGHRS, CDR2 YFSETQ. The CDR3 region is CASSLGGQVGYEQYF. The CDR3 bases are TGCGCCAGCAGCTTGGGCGGACAGGTTGGGTACGAGCAGTACTTC. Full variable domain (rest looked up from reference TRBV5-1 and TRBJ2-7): KAGVTQTPRYLIKTRGQQVTLSCSPISGHRSVSWYQQTPGQGLQFLFEYFSETQRNKGNFPGRFSGRQFSNSRSEMNVSTLELGDSALYLCASSLGGQVGYEQYFGPGTRLTVT.

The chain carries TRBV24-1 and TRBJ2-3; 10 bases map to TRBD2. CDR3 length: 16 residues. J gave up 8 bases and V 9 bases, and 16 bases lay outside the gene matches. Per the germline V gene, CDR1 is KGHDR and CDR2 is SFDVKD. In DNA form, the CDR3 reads TGTGCCACCCTGCAGCGGGAGGGCCCTAGCACAAGTACGCAGTATTTT. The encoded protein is CATLQREGPSTSTQYF.

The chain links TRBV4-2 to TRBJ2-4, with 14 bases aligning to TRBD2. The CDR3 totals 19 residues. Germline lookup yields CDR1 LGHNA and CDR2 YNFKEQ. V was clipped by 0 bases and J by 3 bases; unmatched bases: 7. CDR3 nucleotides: TGTGCCAGCAGCCAAGATGGACTAGCGGGAGGATTTGTCAAAAACATTCAGTACTTC. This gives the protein CASSQDGLAGGFVKNIQYF.

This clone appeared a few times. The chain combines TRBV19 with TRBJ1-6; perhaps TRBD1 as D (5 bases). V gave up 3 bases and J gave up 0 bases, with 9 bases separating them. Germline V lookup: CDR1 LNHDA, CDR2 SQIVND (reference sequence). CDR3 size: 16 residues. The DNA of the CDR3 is TGTGCCAGTAGTATCATGGGGCGCTCCTATAATTCACCCCTCCACTTT. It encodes CASSIMGRSYNSPLHF.

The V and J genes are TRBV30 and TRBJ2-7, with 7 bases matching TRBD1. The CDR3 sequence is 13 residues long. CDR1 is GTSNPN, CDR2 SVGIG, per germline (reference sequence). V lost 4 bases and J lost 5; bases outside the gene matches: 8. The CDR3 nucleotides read TGTGCCTGGACGACAGGGAAGGTTCACGAGCAGTACTTC. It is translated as CAWTTGKVHEQYF. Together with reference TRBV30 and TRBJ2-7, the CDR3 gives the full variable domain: SQTIHQWPATLVQPVGSPLSLECTVEGTSNPNLYWYRQAAGRGLQLLFYSVGIGQISSEVPQNLSASRPQDRQFILSSKKLLLSDSGFYLCAWTTGKVHEQYFGPGTRLTVT.

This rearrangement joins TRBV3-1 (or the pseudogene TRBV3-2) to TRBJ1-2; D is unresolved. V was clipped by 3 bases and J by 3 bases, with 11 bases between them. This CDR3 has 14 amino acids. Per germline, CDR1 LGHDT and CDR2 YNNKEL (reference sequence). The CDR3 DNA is TGTGCCAGCAGCCAGATGTCTTCGGACTATGGCTACACCTTC. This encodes CASSQMSSDYGYTF.

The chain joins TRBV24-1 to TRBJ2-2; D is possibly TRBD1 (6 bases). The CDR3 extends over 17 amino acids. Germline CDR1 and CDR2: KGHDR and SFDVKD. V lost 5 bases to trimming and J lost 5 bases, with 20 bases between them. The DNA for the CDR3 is TGTGCCACCAGTGGCCCCTGGGGGCAGGGGAGAACCGGGGAGCTGTTTTTT. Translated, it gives CATSGPWGQGRTGELFF.

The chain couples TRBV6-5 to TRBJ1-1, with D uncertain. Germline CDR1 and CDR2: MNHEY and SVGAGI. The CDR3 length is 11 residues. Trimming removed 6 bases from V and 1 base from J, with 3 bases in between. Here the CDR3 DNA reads TGTGCCAGCAGCCGGAACACTGAAGCTTTCTTT. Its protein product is CASSRNTEAFF.

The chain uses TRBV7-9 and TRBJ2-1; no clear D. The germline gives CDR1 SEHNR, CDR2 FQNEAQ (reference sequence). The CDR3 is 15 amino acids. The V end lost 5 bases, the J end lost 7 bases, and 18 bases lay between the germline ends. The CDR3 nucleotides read TGTGCCAGCAGCGCCCCTAGGTTAGCCATTAATGAGCAGTTCTTC. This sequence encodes CASSAPRLAINEQFF.

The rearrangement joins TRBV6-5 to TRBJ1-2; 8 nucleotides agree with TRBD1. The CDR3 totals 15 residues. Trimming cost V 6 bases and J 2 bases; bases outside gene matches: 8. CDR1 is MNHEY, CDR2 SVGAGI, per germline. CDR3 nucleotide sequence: TGTGCCAGCAGGATAACTGGGACAGGCAACTATGGCTACACCTTC. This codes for CASRITGTGNYGYTF.

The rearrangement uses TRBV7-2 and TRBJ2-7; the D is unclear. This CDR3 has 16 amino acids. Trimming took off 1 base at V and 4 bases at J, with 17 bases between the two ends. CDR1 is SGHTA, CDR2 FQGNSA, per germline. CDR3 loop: CASSLGLRLGDYEQYF. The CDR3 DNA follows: TGTGCCAGCAGCTTAGGGCTGAGGCTCGGAGATTACGAGCAGTACTTC.

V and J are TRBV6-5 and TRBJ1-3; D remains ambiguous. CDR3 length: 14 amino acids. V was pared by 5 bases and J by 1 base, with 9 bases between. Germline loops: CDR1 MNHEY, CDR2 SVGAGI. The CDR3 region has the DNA TGTGCCAGCAGTCCGAGGCGGTCTGGAAACACCATATATTTT. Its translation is CASSPRRSGNTIYF.